These T cell receptor beta chains were read from a single sample in a study of graft-versus-host responses after intestinal transplantation. Data came from immunoSEQ multiplex PCR; TCRdb stores just in-frame clones and leaves some out. There are about 15,000 clones in the sample; roughly two fifths occur only once, and over 12% lies in the top ten. This material consisted of alloreactive CD8+ T cells from a mixed lymphocyte reaction culture, taken before intestinal transplant. These receptors all come from a human patient who received an intestinal transplant. The CDR3 runs from the conserved cysteine through the conserved F or W. D genes are given only for firm matches. Not every row has a clone size; where given, it reads once, few, many or a size class.

clone_size j_call v_call d_call cdr3_aa cdr3_nt
few TRBJ2-1 TRBV27 . CASSLSRSPYNEQFF TGTGCCAGCAGTTTATCTAGATCGCCCTACAATGAGCAGTTCTTC
few TRBJ2-1 TRBV15 TRBD2 CATSRGETSGYNEQFF TGTGCCACCAGCAGAGGTGAGACTAGCGGTTACAATGAGCAGTTCTTC
few TRBJ2-7 TRBV6-1 . CASSARAPYEQYF TGTGCCAGCAGTGCCAGGGCCCCCTACGAGCAGTACTTC
few TRBJ1-4 TRBV15 . CATSRDKGSGEKLFF TGTGCCACCAGCAGAGATAAAGGGTCGGGGGAAAAACTGTTTTTT
. TRBJ2-5 TRBV30 TRBD2 CAWELLAGGPPQYF TGTGCCTGGGAATTACTAGCGGGGGGCCCCCCCCAGTACTTC
. TRBJ1-2 TRBV4-1 . CASSQGGPRVPLGYTF TGCGCCAGCAGCCAAGGAGGCCCCAGGGTCCCACTTGGCTACACCTTC
many TRBJ1-2 TRBV30 TRBD1 CACSTGEGYTF TGTGCCTGTTCGACAGGGGAGGGCTACACCTTC
few TRBJ2-7 TRBV2 . CFCRQKTAYEQYF TGTTTTTGCAGGCAGAAGACGGCATACGAGCAGTACTTC
. TRBJ1-4 TRBV19 . CASRTTGFQKLFF TGTGCCAGTAGGACAACCGGCTTCCAAAAACTGTTTTTT
medium-sized TRBJ2-2 TRBV7-6 . CASSPAIGELFF TGTGCCAGCAGTCCCGCTATCGGGGAGCTGTTTTTT
. TRBJ2-5 TRBV27 . CASSFSWGRVETQYF TGTGCCAGCAGTTTTTCCTGGGGCCGAGTAGAGACCCAGTACTTC
. TRBJ2-3 TRBV5-4 . CASSLSVTDTQYF TGTGCCAGCAGCCTATCGGTCACAGATACGCAGTATTTT
few TRBJ2-2 TRBV19 . CASSQGPRTDRTGELFF TGTGCCAGTAGTCAAGGGCCCAGGACAGACAGGACCGGGGAGCTGTTTTTT
. TRBJ1-4 TRBV4-1 . CASSQVHTGGRTNEKLFF TGCGCCAGCAGCCAAGTTCACACCGGGGGGAGGACTAATGAAAAACTGTTTTTT
few TRBJ1-1 TRBV27 TRBD1 CASSSKQGTNTEAFF TGTGCCAGCAGTTCCAAACAGGGGACGAACACTGAAGCTTTCTTT
. TRBJ2-2 TRBV19 . CASSQDSYTGELFF TGTGCCAGTAGTCAGGACTCCTACACCGGGGAGCTGTTTTTT
. TRBJ2-3 TRBV30 . CAWSVYGIWPDTQYF TGTGCCTGGAGTGTATACGGGATTTGGCCAGATACGCAGTATTTT
medium-sized TRBJ2-7 TRBV29-1 . CSVIGQRYEQYF TGCAGCGTTATTGGACAGCGCTACGAGCAGTACTTC
. TRBJ1-1 TRBV10-2 . CASRGGETEAFF TGCGCCAGCAGAGGAGGTGAGACTGAAGCTTTCTTT
. TRBJ2-7 TRBV5-4 . CASSLMAGSSGSYEQYF TGTGCCAGCAGCTTGATGGCCGGCAGTTCAGGCTCCTACGAGCAGTACTTC
. TRBJ2-7 TRBV5-8 . CASSLNYAHYEQYF TGTGCCAGCAGCTTGAACTACGCCCACTACGAGCAGTACTTC
. TRBJ1-1 TRBV30 . CAWSVGGNTEAFF TGTGCCTGGAGTGTCGGGGGGAACACTGAAGCTTTCTTT
. TRBJ1-1 TRBV4-1 . CASSPPTGNTEAFF TGCGCCAGCAGCCCCCCGACAGGGAACACTGAAGCTTTCTTT
. TRBJ1-1 TRBV7-9 . CASSLQNTEAFF TGTGCCAGCAGCTTACAGAACACTGAAGCTTTCTTT
. TRBJ1-1 TRBV30 . CAWMDSRTGYTEAFF TGTGCCTGGATGGACTCCCGCACTGGGTACACTGAAGCTTTCTTT
few TRBJ1-4 TRBV30 . CAWSVWEGADNEKLFF TGTGCCTGGAGTGTATGGGAGGGAGCCGATAATGAAAAACTGTTTTTT
medium-sized TRBJ2-7 TRBV6-1 . CASGHRTPYEQYF TGTGCCAGCGGTCACAGGACGCCCTACGAGCAGTACTTC
few TRBJ2-5 TRBV13 TRBD2 CASSLRGGVETQYF TGTGCCAGCAGCTTGCGGGGGGGCGTGGAGACCCAGTACTTC
medium-sized TRBJ1-1 TRBV4-1 TRBD1 CASSQGRGQDTEAFF TGCGCCAGCAGCCAAGGCAGGGGGCAGGACACTGAAGCTTTCTTT
few TRBJ2-7 TRBV6-5 . CASSYGAVSYEQYF TGTGCCAGCAGTTACGGGGCAGTTTCCTACGAGCAGTACTTC
. TRBJ1-2 TRBV6-1 . CASSKLTGNYGYTF TGTGCCAGCAGTAAATTGACAGGCAACTATGGCTACACCTTC
. TRBJ2-7 TRBV19 . CASSLTASYEQYF TGTGCCAGTAGTCTTACAGCCTCCTACGAGCAGTACTTC
few TRBJ2-1 TRBV28 . CAPERNEQFF TGTGCCCCGGAGCGCAATGAGCAGTTCTTC
few TRBJ2-5 TRBV7-9 TRBD1 CASSPAEGGAETQYF TGTGCCAGCAGCCCTGCCGAAGGGGGCGCGGAGACCCAGTACTTC
few TRBJ2-7 TRBV6-6 TRBD1 CASRTGTAAYEQYF TGTGCCAGCAGAACCGGGACAGCCGCCTACGAGCAGTACTTC
few TRBJ2-7 TRBV11-2 . CASSLDGGSYEQYF TGTGCCAGCAGCTTAGATGGCGGGTCGTACGAGCAGTACTTC
. TRBJ2-2 TRBV19 TRBD2 CASSPRTSGRVTGELFF TGTGCCAGTAGTCCACGGACTAGCGGGAGGGTCACCGGGGAGCTGTTTTTT